These 19 T cell receptor beta chains originate from one sample sequenced in a study of shared clonotypes between healthy human individuals. Clones were read by immunoSEQ multiplex PCR, and TCRdb kept only the in-frame ones, dropping some. This table has some 95,000 clones, roughly two thirds appearing once. Sequences were obtained from memory CD8+ T cells sorted from blood. Subset reported: CD45RO+ cells pooled with CCR7-negative TemRA cells. The receptor set was obtained from a man younger than 40 in good health.

The chain uses TRBV29-1 and TRBJ2-7; TRBD1 might be the D (5 bases). The CDR3 extends over 12 amino acids. Germline assignment: CDR1 SQVTM and CDR2 ANQGSEA. V gave up 4 bases and J gave up 5 bases, with 12 bases separating them. CDR3: CSVADSAHEQYF. CDR3 bases: TGCAGCGTTGCAGACAGTGCCCACGAGCAGTACTTC.

The chain joins TRBV27 to TRBJ1-5; 7 bases align to TRBD1. The CDR3 consists of 14 residues. Trimming cost V 10 bases and J 7 bases; bases outside gene matches: 13. Germline lookup yields CDR1 MNHEY and CDR2 SMNVEV (reference sequence). The CDR3: CATSSGGAWQPQHF. In DNA, the CDR3 is TGTGCCACTTCATCAGGGGGGGCCTGGCAGCCCCAGCATTTT.

This chain joins TRBV19 and TRBJ2-2; 8 nucleotides line up with TRBD2. Germline-derived CDR1 and CDR2 are LNHDA and SQIVND (reference sequence). This CDR3 is built from 15 residues. The V segment lost 7 bases and the J segment 3 bases; nucleotides outside the gene matches: 7. The CDR3 DNA is TGTGCCAGTATATTTCGGGAGGGCCACACCGGGGAGCTGTTTTTT. Its protein product is CASIFREGHTGELFF. The variable domain in full, with the rest retrieved from reference TRBV19 and TRBJ2-2, is DGGITQSPKYLFRKEGQNVTLSCEQNLNHDAMYWYRQDPGQGLRLIYYSQIVNDFQKGDIAEGYSVSREKKESFPLTVTSAQKNPTAFYLCASIFREGHTGELFFGEGSRLTVL.

This clone was found a few times. The V and J genes are TRBV12-5 and TRBJ2-1, with 9 bases aligning to TRBD1. This CDR3 has 17 residues. The V gene end was trimmed by 0 bases and the J gene end by 9 bases; junction bases not matched to a gene: 12. From germline, CDR1 is LGHNT and CDR2 FRNRAP. The CDR3 DNA reads TGTGCTAGTGGTTTGGTATCTGTACAGGGGGCCCGGGTTGAGCAGTTCTTC. Translation gives CASGLVSVQGARVEQFF.

This clone was found a few times. The chain is built from TRBV30 and TRBJ1-1; TRBD1 matches at 7 bases. Germline values: CDR1 GTSNPN, CDR2 SVGIG (reference sequence). This CDR3 region has 14 residues. Losses at the gene ends were 1 base for V and 6 bases for J; bases not matched to a gene: 8. The CDR3 is CAWSGEGGQSEAFF. CDR3 nucleotides: TGTGCCTGGAGTGGTGAAGGGGGCCAGTCTGAAGCTTTCTTT.

This chain links TRBV27 with TRBJ1-2, with D hard to call. Trimming pared 8 bases from V and 2 bases from J, leaving 15 bases between. The CDR3 is made up of 14 amino acids. The germline V gene has CDR1 MNHEY and CDR2 SMNVEV (reference sequence). Here the CDR3 reads CASRRAQGNYGYTF. The DNA of the CDR3 is TGTGCCAGCCGACGCGCCCAAGGGAACTATGGCTACACCTTC.

The chain carries TRBV28 and TRBJ2-7, with 7 bases lining up with TRBD2. This CDR3 region has 16 residues. CDR1 and CDR2 (germline): MDHEN, SYDVKM. J lost 0 bases, V lost 5 bases, and 10 bases had no gene match. The CDR3 reads CASSQLAGEDSYEQYF. DNA of the CDR3: TGTGCCAGCAGTCAATTAGCGGGTGAAGACTCCTACGAGCAGTACTTC.

The V and J genes are TRBV2 and TRBJ2-5; 7 bases match TRBD2. Germline V lookup: CDR1 SNHLY, CDR2 FYNNEI. This CDR3 has 14 residues. V trimming: 1 base; J trimming: 3 bases; junction bases outside the gene matches: 2. CDR3 sequence reads: CASSEGLAEETQYF. The CDR3 DNA reads TGTGCCAGCAGTGAAGGCCTAGCGGAAGAGACCCAGTACTTC.

This chain links TRBV12-5 with TRBJ2-1; 14 positions agree with TRBD2. The CDR3 has 20 amino acids. Germline V CDR1 and CDR2: LGHNT, FRNRAP. Trimming removed 0 bases from V and 3 bases from J; junction bases left unmatched: 10. CDR3 bases: TGTGCTAGTGGTTTGGTAGGGCTCGGACTAGCGGGAGGCCACTACAATGAGCAGTTCTTC. It codes for CASGLVGLGLAGGHYNEQFF.

A few counts support this clone. The chain links TRBV7-6 to TRBJ2-1; possibly TRBD1 or TRBD2 for D (5 bases each). Trimming took 5 bases from V and 3 from J, leaving 20 bases between them. The CDR3 has 17 amino acids. CDR1 is SGHVS, CDR2 FNYEAQ, per germline. The CDR3 DNA reads as TGTGCCAGCAGCCGACTAATGGTGGGGGTCCTCTACAATGAGCAGTTCTTC. It encodes CASSRLMVGVLYNEQFF.

The CDR3 sequence: CAWSPNSGTTVWGYTF. The CDR3 nucleotides read TGTGCCTGGAGTCCAAATTCCGGGACCACTGTCTGGGGCTACACCTTC. The chain joins TRBV30 to TRBJ1-2, with D tentatively TRBD1 (5 bases). This CDR3 spans 16 amino acids. V was clipped by 2 bases and J by 8 bases, with 24 bases between them. Germline V lookup: CDR1 GTSNPN, CDR2 SVGIG (reference sequence). Supplemented by reference TRBV30 and TRBJ1-2, the full variable domain reads SQTIHQWPATLVQPVGSPLSLECTVEGTSNPNLYWYRQAAGRGLQLLFYSVGIGQISSEVPQNLSASRPQDRQFILSSKKLLLSDSGFYLCAWSPNSGTTVWGYTFGSGTRLTVV.

The chain links TRBV4-3 to TRBJ1-1, with TRBD1 matching 7 bases. Losses at the gene ends were 3 bases for V and 5 bases for J; bases not matched to a gene: 18. The CDR3 has 18 amino acids. Germline V CDR1 and CDR2: LGHNA, YSLEER. CDR3 DNA: TGCGCCAGCAGCCAGGATCCCCGGATGGGGGACAGTCCAACTGAAGCTTTCTTT. It is translated as CASSQDPRMGDSPTEAFF.

The chain has TRBV6-4 and TRBJ2-5, with 9 bases lining up with TRBD1. Per germline, CDR1 MRHNA and CDR2 SNTAGT. V shed 6 bases, J shed 4 bases, and the junction held 6 bases outside the gene matches. This CDR3 is built from 14 residues. The CDR3 bases are TGTGCCAGCAGCCAGGACAGGGGTTCAGAGACCCAGTACTTC. It specifies CASSQDRGSETQYF.

V is TRBV7-6 and J is TRBJ2-7, with 10 bases aligning to TRBD2. Germline CDR1 reads SGHVS; CDR2 reads FNYEAQ. The CDR3 is made up of 15 amino acids. V lost 5 bases and J lost 4; bases outside the gene matches: 8. DNA of the CDR3: TGTGCCAGCAGCCCTGCAGCTAGCGGGAGTTACGAGCAGTACTTC. Its protein product is CASSPAASGSYEQYF.

The V call is TRBV5-1, the J call TRBJ2-6; D remains ambiguous. Germline CDR1 SGHRS, CDR2 YFSETQ. There are 17 residues in the CDR3. Deletions cut 1 base from V and 0 bases from J, with 11 bases between. The CDR3 reads CASSLTLANSGANVLTF. DNA for the CDR3: TGCGCCAGCAGCTTGACTTTAGCCAACTCTGGGGCCAACGTCCTGACTTTC.

The DNA of the CDR3 is TGTGCCAGCCGTAAGGAGGGCGGGAGCCCCTACAATGAGCAGTTCTTC. Protein sequence: CASRKEGGSPYNEQFF. This chain uses TRBV6-6 with TRBJ2-1, with TRBD2 matching 7 bases. The V gene's germline CDR1 is MNHNY and CDR2 SVGAGI (reference sequence). This CDR3 is 16 amino acids long. The V gene end was trimmed by 8 bases and the J gene end by 2 bases; junction bases not matched to a gene: 12.

V is TRBV5-4 and J is TRBJ2-5; D remains unclear. The V gene's germline CDR1 is SGHNT and CDR2 YYREEE (reference sequence). The CDR3 totals 14 residues. V was cut by 1 base and J by 4 bases, with 11 bases left in between. The CDR3 sequence is CASSLYAGRETQYF. CDR3 nucleotides: TGTGCCAGCAGCTTGTACGCCGGGCGAGAGACCCAGTACTTC.

This clone has ten or more counts. This chain joins TRBV6-1 and TRBJ2-1; 7 bases are a match to TRBD2. CDR1 and CDR2 (germline): MNHNS, SASEGT. V trimming: 8 bases; J trimming: 2 bases; junction bases outside the gene matches: 6. The CDR3 extends over 14 amino acids. The CDR3 sequence is CASHAGEAYNEQFF. CDR3 DNA: TGTGCCAGCCACGCGGGAGAGGCCTACAATGAGCAGTTCTTC.

A note on this clone: The junction and the germline gene differ at one end; a read error may be behind it. V usage is TRBV6-1 and J usage is TRBJ2-7, with TRBD1 identical over 8 bases. The germline V gene encodes CDR1 MNHNS and CDR2 SASEGT. The CDR3 has 13 residues. Written as DNA, the CDR3 is TGTGCCAGCAGTGAAGCGTATGGACAGGGTGTTTTCTTC. It codes for CASSEAYGQGVFF.